The clone carrying this T cell receptor (beta chain) was recorded at least ten times. As yet, its antigen is unknown. This sample was included in a study of neurological immune-mediated disorders. Study outcomes and limitations: The greatest TCR clonal expansion occurred in HTLV-1-associated myelopathy and the least in multiple sclerosis, which fell below healthy controls.

One entry per CDR3 protein results from TCRdb running MiXCR on the 5' RACE reads. The sample gives some 37,000 distinct CDR3 sequences, 3% to 3.5% of which show up once; around 8% is in the top ten. Trimming cost V 1 base and J 0 bases, with 10 bases left between them. The CDR3 has 15 residues. Germline V gene data show CDR1 as WSHSY and CDR2 as SAAADI. Time point given: longitudinal time-point 1 (baseline). The unsorted libraries were generated from a total of 2 million PBMCs, which had been stored in RNAlater at -80 C. This clonotype originated in a woman aged 55-70 years with multiple sclerosis. Sequences were obtained from PBMCs. The chain has TRBV10-2 and TRBJ2-7; no clear D gene. CDR3 sequence reads: CASSEWGASSYEQYF. The DNA of the CDR3 is TGCGCCAGCAGTGAGTGGGGTGCGAGCTCCTACGAGCAGTACTTC.